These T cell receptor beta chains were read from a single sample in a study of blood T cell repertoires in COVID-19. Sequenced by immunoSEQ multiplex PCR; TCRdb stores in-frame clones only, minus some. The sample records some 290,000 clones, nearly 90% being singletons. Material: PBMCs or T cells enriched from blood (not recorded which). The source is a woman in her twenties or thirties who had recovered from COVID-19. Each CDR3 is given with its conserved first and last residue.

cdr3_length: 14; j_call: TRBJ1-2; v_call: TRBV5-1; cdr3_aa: CASSPSGTDYGYTF
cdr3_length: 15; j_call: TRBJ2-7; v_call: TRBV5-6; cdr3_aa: CASSLALTITYEQYF
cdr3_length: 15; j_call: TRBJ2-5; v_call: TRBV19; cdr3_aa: CASSMSSGVQETQYF
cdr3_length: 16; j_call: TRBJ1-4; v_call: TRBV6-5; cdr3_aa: CASSYQEFATNEKLFF
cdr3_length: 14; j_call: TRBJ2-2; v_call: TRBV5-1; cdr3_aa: CASSLDGSAGELFF
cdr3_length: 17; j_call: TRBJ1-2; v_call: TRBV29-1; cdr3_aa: CSVDRDLDSSRNYGYTF
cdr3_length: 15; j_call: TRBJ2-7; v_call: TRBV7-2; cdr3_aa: CASSLAGGRQYEQYF
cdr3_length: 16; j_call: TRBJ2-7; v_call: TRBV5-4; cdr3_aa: CASSHFGASGSYEQYF
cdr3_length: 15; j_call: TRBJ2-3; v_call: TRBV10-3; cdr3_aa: CAISATSGSGDTQYF
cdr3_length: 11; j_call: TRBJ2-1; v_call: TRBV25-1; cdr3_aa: CASSAQGKQFF
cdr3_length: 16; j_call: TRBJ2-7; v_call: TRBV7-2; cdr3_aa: CASSLAGQGISYEQYF
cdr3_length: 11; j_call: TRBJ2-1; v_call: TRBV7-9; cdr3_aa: CASSGQGEQFF
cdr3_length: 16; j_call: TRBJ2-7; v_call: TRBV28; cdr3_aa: CASTVGIRDRVSEQYF
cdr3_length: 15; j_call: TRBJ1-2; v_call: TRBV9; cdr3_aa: CASTEAVGDGYGYTF
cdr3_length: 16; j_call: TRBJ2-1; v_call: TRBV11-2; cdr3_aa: CASSLTTSGNYNEQFF
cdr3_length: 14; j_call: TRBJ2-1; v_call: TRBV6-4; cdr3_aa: CASSDGTSGNEQFF
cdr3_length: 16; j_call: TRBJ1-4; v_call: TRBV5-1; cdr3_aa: CASSQGQVPTNEKLFF
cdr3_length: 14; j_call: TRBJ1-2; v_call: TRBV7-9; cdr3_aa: CASRKGQGGDGYTF
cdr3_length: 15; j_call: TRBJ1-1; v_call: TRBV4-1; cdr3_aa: CASSQDHIRGTEAFF
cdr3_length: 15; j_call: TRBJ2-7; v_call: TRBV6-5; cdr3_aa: CASRDSGSSTYEQYF
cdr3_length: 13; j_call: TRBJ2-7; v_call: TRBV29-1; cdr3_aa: CSVAGSGSYEQYF
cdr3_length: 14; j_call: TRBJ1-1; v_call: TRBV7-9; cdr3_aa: CASSLGSGHREAFF
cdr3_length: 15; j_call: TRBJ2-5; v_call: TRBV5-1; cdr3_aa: CASSDTGGGHETQYF
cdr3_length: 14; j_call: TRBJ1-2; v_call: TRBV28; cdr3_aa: CASTLWEGNYGYTF
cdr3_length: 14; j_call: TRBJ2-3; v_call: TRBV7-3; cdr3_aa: CASSDLARTDTQYF
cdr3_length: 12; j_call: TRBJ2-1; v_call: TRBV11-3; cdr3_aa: CASSLGNNEQFF
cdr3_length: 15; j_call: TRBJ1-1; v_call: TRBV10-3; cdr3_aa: CAITPFDRDWGEAFF
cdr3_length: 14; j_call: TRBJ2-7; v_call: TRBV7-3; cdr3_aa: CASSPSGPSYEQYF
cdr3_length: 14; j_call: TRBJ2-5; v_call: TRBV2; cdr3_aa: CATKRASGRETQYF
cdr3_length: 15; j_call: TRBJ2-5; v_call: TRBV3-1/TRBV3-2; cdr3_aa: CASSQGSGGSQTQYF
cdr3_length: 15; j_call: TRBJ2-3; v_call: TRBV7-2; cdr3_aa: CASSLKGRATDTQYF
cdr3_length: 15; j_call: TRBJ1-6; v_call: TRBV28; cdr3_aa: CASRYRDRGNSPLHF
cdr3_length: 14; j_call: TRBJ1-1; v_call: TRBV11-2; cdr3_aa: CASSIAGGPRQAFF
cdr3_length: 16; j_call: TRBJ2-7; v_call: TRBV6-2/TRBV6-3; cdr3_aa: CASSYVPTNRLHEQYF
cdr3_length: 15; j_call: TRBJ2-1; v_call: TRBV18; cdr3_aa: CASSSTPNADNEQFF
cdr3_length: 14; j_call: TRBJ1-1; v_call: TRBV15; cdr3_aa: CATSIGQVNTEAFF
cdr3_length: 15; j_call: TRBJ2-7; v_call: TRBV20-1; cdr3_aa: CSASRPTAGSYEQYF
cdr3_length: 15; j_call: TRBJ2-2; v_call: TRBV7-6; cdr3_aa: CASSLNRGNTGELFF
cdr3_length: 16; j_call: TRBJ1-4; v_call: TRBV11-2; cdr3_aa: CASSLMGTGGGEKLFF
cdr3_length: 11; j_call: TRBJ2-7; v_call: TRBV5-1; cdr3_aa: CASGGSSEQYF
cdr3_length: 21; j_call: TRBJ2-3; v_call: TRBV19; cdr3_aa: CASSPTSGTTQKRQIRGTQYF
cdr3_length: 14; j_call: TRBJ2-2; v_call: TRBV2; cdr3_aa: CASRGGSHPGELFF
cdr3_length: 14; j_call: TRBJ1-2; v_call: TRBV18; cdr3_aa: CASSPGTDNYGYTF
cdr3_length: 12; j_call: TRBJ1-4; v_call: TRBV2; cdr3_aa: CASGQVNEKLFF
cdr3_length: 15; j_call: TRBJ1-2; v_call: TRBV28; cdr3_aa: CASSLGQGPINGYTF
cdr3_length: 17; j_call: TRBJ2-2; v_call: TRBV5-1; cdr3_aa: CASSWNRDSANTGELFF
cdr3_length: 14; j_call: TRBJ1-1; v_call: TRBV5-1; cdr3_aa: CASSDEDRNTEAFF
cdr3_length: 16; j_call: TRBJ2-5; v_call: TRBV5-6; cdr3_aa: CASSPGRERRAETQYF
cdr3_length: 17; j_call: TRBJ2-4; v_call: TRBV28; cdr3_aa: CAIHPTSGSFPRNIQYF
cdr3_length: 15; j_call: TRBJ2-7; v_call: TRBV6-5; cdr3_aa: CASSYSTGQPYEQYF
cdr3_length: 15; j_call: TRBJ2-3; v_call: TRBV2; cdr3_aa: CASRWTSGSTDTQYF
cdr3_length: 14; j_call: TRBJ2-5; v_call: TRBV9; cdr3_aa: CASSVGAGGETQYF
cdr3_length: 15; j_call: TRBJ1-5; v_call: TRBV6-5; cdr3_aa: CASSSNQGSNQPQHF
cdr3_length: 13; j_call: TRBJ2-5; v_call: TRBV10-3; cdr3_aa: CAISESERETQYF
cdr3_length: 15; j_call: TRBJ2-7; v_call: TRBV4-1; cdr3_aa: CASSQTASGSYEQYF